The rows below give T cell receptor beta chains drawn from one sample of a study of OX40 agonist ivuxolimab in advanced cancers. TCRdb keeps only in-frame clones here, not all; method: immunoSEQ multiplex PCR. Of about 17,000 clones listed, around 69% are singletons. Sequencing used CD4+ or CD8+ T cells sorted from blood, obtained in a trial of the OX40 agonist ivuxolimab. These receptors came from an adult with an advanced solid tumor such as melanoma, head and neck, liver or kidney cancer. Both conserved end residues are part of each CDR3.

J gene,V gene,CDR3 length,CDR3 protein
TRBJ2-3,TRBV7-7,13,CASSFGSADTQYF
TRBJ1-2,TRBV11-3,16,CASSPRSGAPMDGYTF
TRBJ2-1,TRBV9,13,CASSLAVTGEQFF
TRBJ2-3,TRBV10-1,14,CASSTTTATDTQYF
TRBJ1-1,TRBV4-1,14,CASSQVGGNTEAFF
TRBJ1-4,TRBV27,14,CASSLIGENEKLFF
TRBJ2-7,TRBV7-6,13,CASSQEVSYEQYF
TRBJ2-1,TRBV5-6,13,CASSLDPVNEQFF
TRBJ2-7,TRBV11-3,15,CASSLVWDRAHEQYF
TRBJ2-2,TRBV6-1,17,CASSEGGTGFRTGELFF
TRBJ2-1,TRBV10-3,15,CAISDPGQSYNEQFF
TRBJ1-2,TRBV5-6,14,CASSPGPMDYGYTF
TRBJ2-3,TRBV6-6,14,CASRSGRVADTQYF
TRBJ2-2,TRBV18,14,CASSPEAGTGELFF
TRBJ2-1,TRBV11-2,12,CASSWGLNEQFF
TRBJ2-3,TRBV11-2,16,CASSLGAGGYTDTQYF
TRBJ2-7,TRBV4-2,13,CASSQTSGYEQYF
TRBJ2-7,TRBV20-1,11,CSARDAGEQYF
TRBJ2-1,TRBV29-1,14,CSVEGPGSDNEQFF
TRBJ1-2,TRBV14,16,CASSQEGTGVGYGYTF
TRBJ1-2,TRBV6-6,13,CASSYSRSYGYTF
TRBJ2-1,TRBV6-1,12,CASLDKYNEQFF
TRBJ2-1,TRBV9,13,CASSVEVYNEQFF
TRBJ1-2,TRBV11-2,15,CASSLNVRGNYGYTF
TRBJ1-2,TRBV19,13,CASSLTVSYGYTF
TRBJ2-7,TRBV29-1,12,CSVERALGEQYF
TRBJ2-1,TRBV5-4,17,CASSPWGPKSSYNEQFF
TRBJ2-1,TRBV7-2,16,CASSPTSGTTYNEQFF
TRBJ2-1,TRBV11-2,14,CASSFGGVLNEQFF
TRBJ2-3,TRBV6-4,16,CASSEYPGQEPDTQYF
TRBJ2-5,TRBV2,13,CASNRAARETQYF
TRBJ1-6,TRBV27,16,CASSRETSPPDSPLHF
TRBJ2-7,TRBV19,13,CASSVGLDGEQYF
TRBJ1-2,TRBV27,17,CASSDLLQGRGNYGYTF
TRBJ2-7,TRBV25-1,14,CASSDSPGPDEQYF